This entry lists 5 T cell receptor beta chains sequenced from one sample in a study of neurological immune-mediated disorders. TCRdb reprocessed the 5' RACE reads with MiXCR, giving one entry per CDR3 protein. The repertoire includes about 71,000 distinct CDR3 sequences, 4.5% of them detected once, and approximately 6.9% sits in the top ten. The sequenced sample consisted of PBMCs. The receptor source for this set is a man aged 25-45 years with multiple sclerosis.

The chain joins TRBV5-1 to TRBJ1-1, with D unresolved. Germline CDR1 is SGHRS and CDR2 is YFSETQ. This CDR3 comprises 13 residues. Trimming took 4 bases from V and 0 from J, leaving 7 bases between them. The CDR3 nucleotides read TGCGCCAGCAGCCCCGCCCTGAACACTGAAGCTTTCTTT. This encodes CASSPALNTEAFF.

The table lists this clonotype with many counts. The chain is built from TRBV20-1 and TRBJ2-1; D is unresolved. Trimming shortened V by 2 bases and J by 5 bases, and 16 bases separated the two germline ends. CDR3 length equals 15 residues. Germline-derived CDR1 and CDR2 are DFQATT and SNEGSKA (reference sequence). For the CDR3, the DNA is TGCAGTGCTAGAAGCACAGCCAGACCGAACAATGAGCAGTTCTTC. Protein: CSARSTARPNNEQFF.

This clonotype was recorded many times. V is TRBV20-1 and J is TRBJ1-4; 12 bases are shared with TRBD1. The J segment lost 12 bases and the V segment lost 3 bases, leaving 8 bases of the junction unmatched. The CDR3 is 14 amino acids. CDR1 is DFQATT and CDR2 is SNEGSKA in the germline V gene (reference sequence). CDR3 region: CSASQGQGAGELFF. DNA of the CDR3: TGCAGTGCTAGCCAGGGACAGGGGGCAGGTGAACTGTTTTTT.

This clonotype was counted many times. V gene TRBV20-1 combines with J gene TRBJ1-1; D might be TRBD1 (6 bases). Trimming removed 3 bases at V and 1 base at J, with 12 bases between. CDR3 length equals 14 residues. The germline gives CDR1 DFQATT, CDR2 SNEGSKA (reference sequence). CDR3 DNA: TGCAGTGCTAGGACAGGTCCAAGGAACACTGAAGCTTTCTTT. Its translation is CSARTGPRNTEAFF.

This clonotype was observed many times. The chain has TRBV3-1 and TRBJ2-1; the D gene is possibly TRBD1 (5 bases). The V gene's germline CDR1 is LGHDT and CDR2 YNNKEL (reference sequence). V was cut by 5 bases and J by 4 bases, with 12 bases left in between. CDR3 length: 14 amino acids. The CDR3 region has the DNA TGTGCCAGCAGCAACCTGACAGTTTACAATGAGCAGTTCTTC. Translating it yields CASSNLTVYNEQFF.